This T cell receptor beta chain stems from a study of CD8 T cells in ankylosing spondylitis. Study-wide points: CD8+ cells made up the disease-linked clones, which were relatively rare in peripheral blood. Researchers reportedly found disease-linked clones significantly enriched in matched ankylosing spondylitis synovial fluid.

This clonotype showed up just a few times. The antigen is undetermined. J lost 4 bases, V lost 6 bases, and 11 bases had no gene match. The germline V gene has CDR1 ENHRY and CDR2 SYGVKD. The CDR3 contains 17 residues. TCRdb ran MiXCR on the 5' RACE reads and lists one entry per CDR3 protein. The sample yields fewer than 250,000 distinct CDR3 sequences, over 9.5% seen once. Material for sequencing was blood, either unsorted or a sorted T cell fraction (not recorded which). The origin of this receptor is a male donor with ankylosing spondylitis or in good health (not recorded which). The chain employs TRBV10-3 and TRBJ2-1; 11 positions agree with TRBD2. CDR3 loop: CAISYSGTSGLYNEQFF. The CDR3 DNA is TGTGCCATCAGCTATTCCGGGACTAGCGGTCTTTACAATGAGCAGTTCTTC.